What follows are 5 T cell receptor beta chains derived from one specimen sequenced in a study of blood T cell repertoires in COVID-19. Only in-frame clones appear in the TCRdb table, and some are missing; sequencing was by immunoSEQ multiplex PCR. This sample has 150,000 to 200,000 clones, with around 85% found just once. The sample comprised peripheral blood. The receptors here all came from a man aged 65 to 85 with active or convalescent COVID-19.

The CDR3 sequence: CASSLAGQGNQPQHF. DNA for the CDR3: TGTGCCAGCAGCTTAGCGGGACAGGGCAATCAGCCCCAGCATTTT. The chain is built from TRBV7-2 and TRBJ1-5, with TRBD1 identical over 8 bases. CDR3 length: 15 amino acids. V lost 0 bases to trimming and J lost 2 bases; unmatched junction nucleotides: 0. The germline V gene encodes CDR1 SGHTA and CDR2 FQGNSA.

V is TRBV19 and J is TRBJ2-5; the match to TRBD2 covers 9 bases. This CDR3 comprises 16 residues. Germline V gene lookup returns CDR1 LNHDA and CDR2 SQIVND (reference sequence). The V segment lost 3 bases and the J segment 5 bases; nucleotides outside the gene matches: 10. Here the CDR3 DNA reads TGTGCCAGTAGTATCCGTAGCGGGGGCCAGGAGGAGACCCAGTACTTC. Protein: CASSIRSGGQEETQYF.

The J gene is TRBJ2-5, the V gene TRBV27; a possible D gene is TRBD2 (5 bases). CDR1 and CDR2 from the germline V gene are MNHEY and SMNVEV (reference sequence). The V gene lost 5 bases and the J gene lost 3 bases, with 22 bases spanning the gap. CDR3 length: 17 amino acids. The CDR3: CASSIVSGKRTKETQYF. The CDR3 bases are TGTGCCAGCAGTATTGTTTCGGGGAAGAGAACGAAAGAGACCCAGTACTTC.

The chain carries TRBV30 and TRBJ1-1; D ambiguous. CDR3 size: 16 residues. Trimming removed 0 bases at V and 4 bases at J, with 18 bases between. CDR1 GTSNPN and CDR2 SVGIG come from the germline V gene (reference sequence). CDR3 sequence reads: CAWSVAPLLRVTEAFF. The DNA of the CDR3 is TGTGCCTGGAGTGTTGCTCCTTTACTACGAGTCACTGAAGCTTTCTTT.

This chain connects TRBV24-1 to TRBJ2-2, with 9 positions matching TRBD1. CDR1 is KGHDR, CDR2 SFDVKD, per germline. The length of the CDR3 is 14 residues. V dropped 9 bases and J dropped 6; count of bases not matched to a gene: 7. This CDR3 reads CATRRTGDPGELFF. CDR3 sequence (DNA): TGTGCCACCCGACGGACAGGGGATCCCGGGGAGCTGTTTTTT.